What follows are 15 T cell receptor beta chains derived from one specimen sequenced in a study of T cell responses to AZD1222 COVID-19 vaccine. This table comes from immunoSEQ multiplex PCR, and its TCRdb copy is limited to in-frame clones, with some not included. The sample shows 140,000 to 150,000 clones, 80% to 95% of them seen only once. The sample consisted of peripheral blood, taken on day 0 of AZD1222 vaccination. Receptors were obtained from an adult in good health.

The chain is built from TRBV2 and TRBJ2-3; D tentatively fits TRBD1 or TRBD2 (5 bases each). The CDR3 extends over 19 amino acids. The germline V and J ends were trimmed by 4 bases and 0 bases, with 23 bases remaining between them. Looked up from germline, CDR1 is SNHLY and CDR2 is FYNNEI. The CDR3 is CASSGLLLLQGESTDTQYF. CDR3 DNA: TGTGCCAGCAGTGGTTTACTACTGCTGCAAGGGGAGAGCACAGATACGCAGTATTTT.

The V and J genes are TRBV13 and TRBJ1-2; a weak D match, TRBD1 (5 bases). Germline-derived CDR1 and CDR2 are PRHDT and FYEKMQ (reference sequence). Trimming stripped 0 bases from V and 4 bases from J, with 6 bases between. The CDR3 sequence is 13 residues long. The CDR3, as DNA: TGTGCCAGCAGCTTAGGCAGGGCCTATGGCTACACCTTC. It codes for CASSLGRAYGYTF.

The chain combines TRBV27 with TRBJ2-5, with TRBD2 matching 7 bases. J was trimmed by 0 bases and V by 6 bases; bases with no gene match: 10. Germline V CDR1 and CDR2: MNHEY, SMNVEV (reference sequence). The CDR3 consists of 16 residues. The CDR3 protein is CASSPRGRENQETQYF. CDR3 nucleotides: TGTGCCAGCAGCCCACGAGGGCGGGAGAACCAAGAGACCCAGTACTTC.

The chain's CDR3 is CASSSGTGEETQYF. In DNA form, the CDR3 reads TGTGCCAGCAGCTCCGGGACTGGGGAGGAGACCCAGTACTTC. The rearrangement links TRBV5-4 to TRBJ2-5; tentative D call: TRBD2 (6 bases). V lost 3 bases and J 5 bases, leaving 14 bases between the germline ends. This CDR3 has 14 amino acids. In germline, CDR1 is SGHNT, CDR2 YYREEE (reference sequence).

This chain links TRBV19 with TRBJ2-5; no definite D call. This CDR3 is 14 amino acids long. Trimming pared 3 bases from V and 1 base from J, leaving 9 bases between. CDR1 is LNHDA, CDR2 SQIVND, per germline (reference sequence). Written as DNA, the CDR3 is TGTGCCAGTAGTATGTGGGCGAGCCAAGAGACCCAGTACTTC. It specifies CASSMWASQETQYF.

As to this clone: Other DNA sequences in this sample translate to the same CDR3. V gene TRBV7-9 combines with J gene TRBJ1-1; D unresolved. Trimming cost V 6 bases and J 2 bases, with 4 bases left between them. This CDR3 contains 11 residues. CDR1 and CDR2 from the germline V gene are SEHNR and FQNEAQ (reference sequence). The CDR3 sequence: CASSLNTEAFF. CDR3 DNA: TGTGCCAGCAGTCTTAACACTGAAGCTTTCTTT. Based on the CDR3 plus reference TRBV7-9 and TRBJ1-1, the full variable domain is DTGVSQNPRHKITKRGQNVTFRCDPISEHNRLYWYRQTLGQGPEFLTYFQNEAQLEKSRLLSDRFSAERPKGSFSTLEIQRTEQGDSAMYLCASSLNTEAFFGQGTRLTVV.

There are a few counts of this clone. The V gene is TRBV28, the J gene TRBJ1-5; D is possibly TRBD1 (6 bases). This CDR3 spans 14 amino acids. CDR1 MDHEN and CDR2 SYDVKM come from the germline V gene. The V gene lost 6 bases and the J gene lost 1 base, with 10 bases spanning the gap. The CDR3 is CASRTQGSNQPQHF. For the CDR3, the DNA is TGTGCCAGCAGGACACAGGGAAGCAATCAGCCCCAGCATTTT.

The chain joins TRBV28 to TRBJ1-3; 10 nucleotides agree with TRBD1. CDR1 MDHEN and CDR2 SYDVKM come from the germline V gene. The trim removed 3 bases at V and 10 bases at J, leaving 6 bases unmatched. The CDR3 extends over 14 amino acids. The DNA of the CDR3 is TGTGCCAGCAGTTTTGGGGACAGGGGAAGGACCATATATTTT. It translates to CASSFGDRGRTIYF. Full variable domain (missing parts from reference TRBV28 and TRBJ1-3): DVKVTQSSRYLVKRTGEKVFLECVQDMDHENMFWYRQDPGLGLRLIYFSYDVKMKEKGDIPEGYSVSREKKERFSLILESASTNQTSMYLCASSFGDRGRTIYFGEGSWLTVV.

This clone appeared once. This sequence joins TRBV4-1 and TRBJ1-5, with no clear D. CDR3 length: 13 amino acids. Trimming cost V 4 bases and J 4 bases, with 8 bases left between them. Per germline, CDR1 MGHRA and CDR2 YSYEKL. This chain's CDR3 is CASSRDINQPQHF. The CDR3, as DNA: TGCGCCAGCAGCCGAGATATTAATCAGCCCCAGCATTTT.

The chain couples TRBV15 to TRBJ2-5; no clear D. The germline CDR1 and CDR2 sequences are LNHNV and YYDKDF (reference sequence). This CDR3 is built from 12 residues. V was cut by 4 bases and J by 3 bases, with 6 bases left in between. This chain's CDR3 is CATSNREETQYF. The CDR3 region has the DNA TGTGCCACCAGCAACCGGGAAGAGACCCAGTACTTC. The full variable domain, rest sourced from reference TRBV15 and TRBJ2-5, is DAMVIQNPRYQVTQFGKPVTLSCSQTLNHNVMYWYQQKSSQAPKLLFHYYDKDFNNEADTPDNFQSRRPNTSFCFLDIRSPGLGDTAMYLCATSNREETQYFGPGTRLLVL.

This clone was seen more than once but under ten times. This sequence joins TRBV7-3 and TRBJ2-2; tentatively, D is TRBD2 (5 bases). In germline, CDR1 is SGHTA, CDR2 FQGTGA. Trimming stripped 0 bases from V and 7 bases from J, with 18 bases between. The CDR3 is 17 residues long. Written as DNA, the CDR3 is TGTGCCAGCAGCTTAACGGGTCGGACTGGAGGCGGCGGGGAGCTGTTTTTT. It is translated as CASSLTGRTGGGGELFF.

The V call is TRBV6-6, the J call TRBJ1-4; D gene uncertain. Trimming took off 5 bases at V and 8 bases at J, with 15 bases between the two ends. This CDR3 spans 14 amino acids. The germline gives CDR1 MNHNY, CDR2 SVGAGI (reference sequence). The CDR3 loop is CASSNSPRGEKLFF. CDR3 coding DNA: TGTGCCAGCAGTAACAGCCCCCGAGGGGAAAAACTGTTTTTT.

The chain uses TRBV9 and TRBJ1-5; no definite D call. Germline lookup yields CDR1 SGDLS and CDR2 YYNGEE. The V end lost 0 bases, the J end lost 6 bases, and 16 bases lay between the germline ends. CDR3 length: 16 amino acids. The CDR3 DNA reads TGTGCCAGCAGCGTAGCTGGCGGGTTGAGGGCTCAGCCCCAGCATTTT. Translation: CASSVAGGLRAQPQHF.

CDR3 coding DNA: TGCGCCAGCAGCTTGGGGGACCCTAGGCAGTACTTC. This sequence encodes CASSLGDPRQYF. The gene calls are TRBV5-1 and TRBJ2-7, with D perhaps being TRBD1 or TRBD2 (5 bases each). V dropped 0 bases and J dropped 9 bases, with 10 bases sitting between them. This CDR3 spans 12 amino acids. The germline CDR1 and CDR2 sequences are SGHRS and YFSETQ.

The chain is built from TRBV4-1 and TRBJ2-2, with D possibly matching TRBD2 (7 bases). V lost 1 base, J lost 6 bases, and 12 bases lay in between. CDR1 MGHRA and CDR2 YSYEKL come from the germline V gene. The CDR3 consists of 15 residues. CDR3 loop: CASSQGRGAPGELFF. The CDR3 bases are TGCGCCAGCAGCCAAGGCCGGGGGGCGCCCGGGGAGCTGTTTTTT.